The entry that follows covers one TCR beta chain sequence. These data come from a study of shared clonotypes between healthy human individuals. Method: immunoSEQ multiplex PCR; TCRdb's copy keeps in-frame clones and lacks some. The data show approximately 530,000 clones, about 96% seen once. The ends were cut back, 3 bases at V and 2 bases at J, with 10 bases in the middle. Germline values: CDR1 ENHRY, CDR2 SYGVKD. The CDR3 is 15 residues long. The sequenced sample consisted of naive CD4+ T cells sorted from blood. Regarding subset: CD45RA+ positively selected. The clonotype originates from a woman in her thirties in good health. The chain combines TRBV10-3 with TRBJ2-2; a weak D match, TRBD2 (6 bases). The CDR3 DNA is TGTGCCATCAGTGACCGGGGGTCCAACACCGGGGAGCTGTTTTTT. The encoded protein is CAISDRGSNTGELFF.